This TCR beta chain came from a study of cytomegalovirus exposure and HLA in healthy donors. Study-level results: A link between a missense DCLRE1C variant and TCR beta V- and J-gene trimming emerged from a later analysis. Reported results showed that the classifier diagnosed cytomegalovirus status with high specificity and sensitivity.

The CDR3 covers 16 residues. Germline trimming cut 6 bases from V and 7 bases from J; bases unmatched to any gene: 12. Germline V lookup: CDR1 MDHEN, CDR2 SYDVKM. As concerns this clone: Its antigen is as yet unknown.

Use of 60 Vbeta and 13 Jbeta primers characterized the PCR. Repertoires were generated with immunoSEQ multiplex PCR, while TCRdb's copy carries only in-frame clones and drops some. This table holds about 120,000 clones, over 65% found once. Each donor was nominally healthy when sampled (though unrecorded immune exposures were likely). Sequenced sample: PBMCs. The clonotype was recovered from a man younger than 40 in good health and CMV-seropositive. V is TRBV28 and J is TRBJ2-1; 10 bases align to TRBD1. CDR3: CASRAKTGGIGNEQFF. CDR3 in DNA: TGTGCCAGCAGGGCCAAGACAGGGGGCATAGGGAATGAGCAGTTCTTC. The full variable domain, rest sourced from reference TRBV28 and TRBJ2-1, is DVKVTQSSRYLVKRTGEKVFLECVQDMDHENMFWYRQDPGLGLRLIYFSYDVKMKEKGDIPEGYSVSREKKERFSLILESASTNQTSMYLCASRAKTGGIGNEQFFGPGTRLTVL.